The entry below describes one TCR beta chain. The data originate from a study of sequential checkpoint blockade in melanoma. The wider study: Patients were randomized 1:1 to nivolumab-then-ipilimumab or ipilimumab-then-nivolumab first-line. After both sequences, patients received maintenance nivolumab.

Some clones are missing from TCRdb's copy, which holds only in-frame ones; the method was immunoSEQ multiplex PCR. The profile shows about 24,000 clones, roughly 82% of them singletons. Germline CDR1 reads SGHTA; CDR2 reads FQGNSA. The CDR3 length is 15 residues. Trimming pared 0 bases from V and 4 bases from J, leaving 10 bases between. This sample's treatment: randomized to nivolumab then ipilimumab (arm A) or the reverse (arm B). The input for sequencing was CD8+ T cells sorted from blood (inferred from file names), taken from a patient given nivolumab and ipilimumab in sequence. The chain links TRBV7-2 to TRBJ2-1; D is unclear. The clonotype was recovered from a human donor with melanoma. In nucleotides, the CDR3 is TGTGCCAGCAGCTTAGCTACCACTCGGTACAATGAGCAGTTCTTC. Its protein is CASSLATTRYNEQFF. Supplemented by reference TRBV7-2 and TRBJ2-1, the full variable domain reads GAGVSQSPSNKVTEKGKDVELRCDPISGHTALYWYRQSLGQGLEFLIYFQGNSAPDKSGLPSDRFSAERTGGSVSTLTIQRTQQEDSAVYLCASSLATTRYNEQFFGPGTRLTVL.